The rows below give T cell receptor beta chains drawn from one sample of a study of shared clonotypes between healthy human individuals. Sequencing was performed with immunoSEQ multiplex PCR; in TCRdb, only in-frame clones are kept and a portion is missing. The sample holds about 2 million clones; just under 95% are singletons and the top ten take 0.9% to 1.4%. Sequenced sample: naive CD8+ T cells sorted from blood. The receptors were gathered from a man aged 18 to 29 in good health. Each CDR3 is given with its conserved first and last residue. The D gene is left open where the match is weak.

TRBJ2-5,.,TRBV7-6,CASSLASASVETQYF
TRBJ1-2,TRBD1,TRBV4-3,CASSQSGTGVGYTF
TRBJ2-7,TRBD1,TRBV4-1,CASSRGQGADEQYF
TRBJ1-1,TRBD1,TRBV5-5,CASRTGEGTEAFF
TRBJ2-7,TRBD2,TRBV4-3,CASSQVLAGGIYEQYF
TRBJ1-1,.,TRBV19,CASTLYGGTEAFF
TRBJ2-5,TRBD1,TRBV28,CASSYRGEETQYF
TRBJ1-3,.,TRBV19,CASSVGDGNTIYF
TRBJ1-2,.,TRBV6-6,CASSYVTGITGYTF
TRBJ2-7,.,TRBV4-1,CASSQVGGASEQYF
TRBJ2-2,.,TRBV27,CASSPGTHTGELFF
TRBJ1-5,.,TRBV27,CASRAGLGNQPQHF
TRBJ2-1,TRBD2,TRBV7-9,CASSYPGLTLSNEQFF
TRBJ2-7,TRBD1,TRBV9,CASSGSGGEQYF
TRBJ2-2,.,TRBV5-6,CASSLGDTGELFF
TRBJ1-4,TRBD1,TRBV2,CASTMGQGDSELFF
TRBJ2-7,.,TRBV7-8,CASSLEYGYEQYF